One sample yielded the 13 T cell receptor beta chains listed below, sequenced in a study of T cell repertoires in cytomegalovirus infection. Their antigen targets remain unknown. TCRdb re-analysed the reads in MiXCR, keeping a single row per CDR3 protein. This table holds about 270,000 distinct CDR3 sequences, around 20% found once. The material was cultured PBMCs, obtained from culture after CMV antigen stimulation. These receptors were obtained from a human donor in good health (CMV status not recorded). Some clones in this sample may be carry-over from other donors' samples.

This clonotype was counted only a few times. The chain combines TRBV12-3 or TRBV12-4 with TRBJ2-1; tentatively, D is TRBD2 (5 bases). CDR3 length: 16 residues. Trimming left V 7 bases short and J 0 bases short, with 16 bases between. CDR3 nucleotide sequence: TGTGCCAGCACCCACCTAGGAGGACGCTCCTACAATGAGCAGTTCTTC. Its translation: CASTHLGGRSYNEQFF.

This clonotype was detected ten times or more. This chain uses TRBV7-2 with TRBJ2-3; tentatively, D is TRBD1 (7 bases). The germline V gene encodes CDR1 SGHTA and CDR2 FQGNSA. The CDR3 runs 16 residues. Trimming stripped 6 bases from V and 2 bases from J, with 18 bases between. CDR3 nucleotide sequence: TGTGCCAGCAGGGAGGGGGCTAGCCCGCTCACAGATACGCAGTATTTT. Protein product: CASREGASPLTDTQYF.

This clonotype was observed at least ten times. The chain is built from TRBV7-2 and TRBJ1-2, with 10 bases aligning to TRBD1. The CDR3 extends over 15 amino acids. Germline V gene data show CDR1 as SGHTA and CDR2 as FQGNSA. V lost 5 bases to trimming and J lost 1 base; unmatched junction nucleotides: 4. The DNA for the CDR3 is TGTGCCAGCAGCCCGACAGGGGGCGGTAACTATGGCTACACCTTC. This codes for CASSPTGGGNYGYTF. Complete variable domain (other parts from reference TRBV7-2 and TRBJ1-2): GAGVSQSPSNKVTEKGKDVELRCDPISGHTALYWYRQSLGQGLEFLIYFQGNSAPDKSGLPSDRFSAERTGGSVSTLTIQRTQQEDSAVYLCASSPTGGGNYGYTFGSGTRLTVV.

The gene calls are TRBV6-4 and TRBJ2-5; 9 bases align to TRBD1. Germline V gives CDR1 MRHNA, CDR2 SNTAGT. The CDR3 has 15 residues. The J segment lost 5 bases and the V segment lost 0 bases, leaving 4 bases of the junction unmatched. The DNA of the CDR3 is TGTGCCAGCAGTGACTCGCACAGGGGGCAGGAGACCCAGTACTTC. It codes for CASSDSHRGQETQYF.

This clonotype was recorded a few times. The chain recombines TRBV27 with TRBJ1-5; 8 bases agree with TRBD1. The ends lost 6 bases at V and 6 bases at J; junction bases unmatched: 7. The CDR3 is 14 residues long. CDR1 is MNHEY, CDR2 SMNVEV, per germline (reference sequence). The CDR3 is CASSRDRGSQPQHF. The CDR3 DNA reads as TGTGCCAGCAGCCGTGACAGGGGAAGTCAGCCCCAGCATTTT.

The chain uses TRBV15 and TRBJ2-5; D unresolved. V was trimmed by 6 bases and J by 5 bases, leaving 1 base between them. This CDR3 contains 9 residues. Germline V gene sequence: CDR1 LNHNV, CDR2 YYDKDF (reference sequence). The CDR3 DNA reads TGTGCCACCAGGGAGACCCAGTACTTC. It translates to CATRETQYF.

A few counts support this clonotype. The V gene is TRBV7-9, the J gene TRBJ1-2; D remains ambiguous. The germline CDR1 and CDR2 sequences are SEHNR and FQNEAQ (reference sequence). The CDR3 length is 16 residues. Between the trimmed V and J ends, which lost 4 bases and 0 bases, there was a span of 15 bases. As DNA, the CDR3 is TGTGCCAGCAGCTACGGGTCGGTTTCAGCTAACTATGGCTACACCTTC. Its translation: CASSYGSVSANYGYTF.

This clonotype was seen more than once but under ten times. V usage is TRBV12-3 or TRBV12-4 and J usage is TRBJ1-2, with D maybe TRBD1 (5 bases). The CDR3 consists of 11 residues. Trimming removed 11 bases from V and 6 bases from J, with 13 bases in between. The CDR3 DNA sequence: TGTGCCTCGGGGCGATACGATGGCTACACCTTC. Translating gives CASGRYDGYTF.

This clonotype was picked up one time. The CDR3 is CASSPLLNQPQHF. CDR3 sequence (DNA): TGCGCCAGCAGCCCCTTACTCAATCAGCCCCAGCATTTT. V and J are TRBV4-3 and TRBJ1-5; no firm D call. Trimming cost V 4 bases and J 3 bases, with 7 bases left between them. Germline V gives CDR1 LGHNA, CDR2 YSLEER. This CDR3 has 13 residues.

The V and J genes are TRBV6-6 and TRBJ1-5; 10 bases are shared with TRBD1. The germline gives CDR1 MNHNY, CDR2 SVGAGI (reference sequence). The CDR3 spans 15 residues. J gave up 4 bases and V 4 bases, and 4 bases lay outside the gene matches. The CDR3 loop reads CASSSRTGGNQPQHF. The CDR3 region has the DNA TGTGCCAGCAGTTCCCGGACAGGGGGGAATCAGCCCCAGCATTTT.

The chain is built from TRBV9 and TRBJ2-1; a possible D gene is TRBD2 (7 bases). Looked up from germline, CDR1 is SGDLS and CDR2 is YYNGEE. This CDR3 has 18 amino acids. V lost 0 bases and J lost 0, with 16 bases in between. This CDR3 is CASSVGAQGRASYNEQFF. The CDR3 DNA follows: TGTGCCAGCAGCGTAGGAGCGCAGGGGAGGGCCTCCTACAATGAGCAGTTCTTC.

This clonotype has a handful of counts. V is TRBV9 and J is TRBJ1-4; a possible D gene is TRBD1 (5 bases). CDR1 is SGDLS and CDR2 is YYNGEE in the germline V gene. This CDR3 contains 14 residues. The V gene lost 4 bases and the J gene lost 4 bases, with 11 bases spanning the gap. The CDR3 region has the DNA TGTGCCAGCAGCTACACGGGGGGTAATGAAAAACTGTTTTTT. It codes for CASSYTGGNEKLFF.

In this sample, this clonotype turned up many times. CDR3 DNA sequence: TGTGCCAGCAGCTTACCCGGAGGTTTCTCTGGAAACACCATATATTTT. It codes for CASSLPGGFSGNTIYF. The chain is built from TRBV7-2 and TRBJ1-3; D not resolved. V shed 2 bases and J shed 0 bases, with 11 bases lying between them. CDR3 length equals 16 residues. The germline V gene encodes CDR1 SGHTA and CDR2 FQGNSA.